A single sample gave rise to the 32 T cell receptor beta chains below, sequenced in a study of control samples from healthy donors and cancer patients. Only in-frame clones appear in the TCRdb table, and some are missing; sequencing was by immunoSEQ multiplex PCR. The sample has more than 45,000 clones, around 93% seen once. Sequenced input: PBMCs. The receptors were sampled from a man in his thirties or forties with colorectal cancer.

The V call is TRBV4-2, the J call TRBJ1-2; D gene ambiguous. In germline, CDR1 is LGHNA, CDR2 YNFKEQ. This CDR3 comprises 16 residues. The V gene lost 4 bases and the J gene lost 4 bases, with 19 bases spanning the gap. DNA for the CDR3: TGTGCCAGCAGCCTCCGACCCGAAAGTGGTAGCTATGGCTACACCTTC. This codes for CASSLRPESGSYGYTF.

The chain uses TRBV9 and TRBJ1-1; 11 positions match TRBD1. The germline V gene has CDR1 SGDLS and CDR2 YYNGEE. This CDR3 has 14 amino acids. The junction had 6 bases not matched to a gene; V was cut back by 0 bases and J by 11 bases. The CDR3 sequence: CASSVGTGGGGAFF. Here the CDR3 DNA reads TGTGCCAGCAGCGTAGGGACAGGGGGCGGAGGGGCTTTCTTT.

The rearrangement joins TRBV19 to TRBJ1-2, with D hard to call. There are 14 residues in the CDR3. With 2 bases removed from V and 8 bases from J, the gap between germline ends came to 15 bases. CDR1 is LNHDA and CDR2 is SQIVND in the germline V gene (reference sequence). The CDR3 sequence: CASSITLRYVGYTF. In DNA, the CDR3 is TGTGCCAGTAGTATAACCCTACGATATGTGGGCTACACCTTC.

J is TRBJ1-2 and V is TRBV7-2, with TRBD1 matching 10 bases. The length of the CDR3 is 15 residues. V was pared by 5 bases and J by 5 bases, with 8 bases of the junction left unmatched. CDR1 and CDR2 (germline): SGHTA, FQGNSA. In DNA, the CDR3 is TGTGCCAGCAGCCCAAAGACAGGGGGCGAATATGGCTACACCTTC. Its translation is CASSPKTGGEYGYTF.

The V call is TRBV19, the J call TRBJ1-3; no clear D. The CDR3 runs 15 residues. Germline CDR1 LNHDA, CDR2 SQIVND (reference sequence). Trimming left V 1 base short and J 2 bases short, with 9 bases between. CDR3 DNA sequence: TGTGCCAGTAGTATAGGGGGAGAGACTGGAAACACCATATATTTT. It codes for CASSIGGETGNTIYF.

V usage is TRBV6-1 and J usage is TRBJ2-1; D not resolved. CDR3 length: 15 amino acids. The germline gives CDR1 MNHNS, CDR2 SASEGT. Trimming removed 2 bases at V and 7 bases at J, with 15 bases between. The CDR3 nucleotides read TGTGCCAGCAGTGAATCTATCGCCGGGTGGAATGAGCAGTTCTTC. This encodes CASSESIAGWNEQFF.

V and J are TRBV9 and TRBJ2-2; D not resolved. The CDR3 extends over 13 amino acids. V shed 2 bases and J shed 5 bases, with 7 bases lying between them. Germline V gene data show CDR1 as SGDLS and CDR2 as YYNGEE. The DNA of the CDR3 is TGTGCCAGCAGCGTGCCGAGGACCGGGGAGCTGTTTTTT. Translation: CASSVPRTGELFF.

The chain uses TRBV21-1 and TRBJ1-1. TRBV21-1 is a documented pseudogene. The CDR3 covers 11 residues. CDR3 coding DNA: TGTGCCAGACACATCGAGCCTGAAGCTTTCTTT. Translated, it gives CARHIEPEAFF.

The J gene is TRBJ1-1, the V gene TRBV28; D remains unclear. V lost 7 bases and J lost 1, with 4 bases in between. The CDR3 totals 11 residues. Germline V gene sequence: CDR1 MDHEN, CDR2 SYDVKM. For the CDR3, the DNA is TGTGCCAGCATCTCGAACACTGAAGCTTTCTTT. It is translated as CASISNTEAFF.

V usage is TRBV7-9 and J usage is TRBJ2-3; either TRBD1 or TRBD2 may fit D (5 bases each). Germline-derived CDR1 and CDR2 are SEHNR and FQNEAQ (reference sequence). Trimming stripped 3 bases from V and 6 bases from J, with 13 bases between. The CDR3 extends over 14 amino acids. Written as DNA, the CDR3 is TGTGCCAGCAGCTTTGGGGACGCCAAGGATACGCAGTATTTT. It is translated as CASSFGDAKDTQYF.

The chain uses TRBV4-1 and TRBJ1-1; D unresolved. V lost 10 bases and J 1 base, leaving 13 bases between the germline ends. Germline V lookup: CDR1 MGHRA, CDR2 YSYEKL. The length of the CDR3 is 13 residues. In DNA form, the CDR3 reads TGCGCCACCCGGATTACCGAGAACACTGAAGCTTTCTTT. Its translation: CATRITENTEAFF.

V and J are TRBV19 and TRBJ2-2; the D call may be TRBD1 or TRBD2 (6 bases each). Trimming took 5 bases from V and 0 from J, leaving 10 bases between them. The CDR3 runs 15 residues. Looked up from germline, CDR1 is LNHDA and CDR2 is SQIVND (reference sequence). In DNA form, the CDR3 reads TGTGCCAGTAGTCTCGGGGGCCCGAACACCGGGGAGCTGTTTTTT. Protein: CASSLGGPNTGELFF.

The chain has TRBV6-5 and TRBJ2-3; 10 bases agree with TRBD2. Germline lookup yields CDR1 MNHEY and CDR2 SVGAGI. Trimming removed 6 bases from V and 8 bases from J; junction bases left unmatched: 11. CDR3 length equals 15 residues. The CDR3: CASSPLAGSPGTQYF. In nucleotides, the CDR3 is TGTGCCAGCAGCCCACTAGCGGGGTCTCCGGGTACGCAGTATTTT.

The chain uses TRBV7-9 and TRBJ2-3; possibly TRBD1 for D (6 bases). Trimming removed 0 bases from V and 2 bases from J, with 15 bases in between. Germline V gene sequence: CDR1 SEHNR, CDR2 FQNEAQ (reference sequence). CDR3 length: 17 residues. The CDR3 DNA sequence: TGTGCCAGCAGCTTAGCCGGGACACTCCTTCTCACAGATACGCAGTATTTT. Translation: CASSLAGTLLLTDTQYF. Full variable domain (remainder filled in from reference TRBV7-9 and TRBJ2-3): DTGVSQNPRHKITKRGQNVTFRCDPISEHNRLYWYRQTLGQGPEFLTYFQNEAQLEKSRLLSDRFSAERPKGSFSTLEIQRTEQGDSAMYLCASSLAGTLLLTDTQYFGPGTRLTVL.

The rearrangement links TRBV5-1 to TRBJ2-1; 8 positions agree with TRBD2. Germline lookup yields CDR1 SGHRS and CDR2 YFSETQ. The CDR3 loop spans 18 amino acids. With V trimmed by 0 bases and J by 0 bases, 8 bases remained unmatched. The CDR3 DNA reads as TGCGCCAGCAGCTTGGTGCCTAGCGGGCCAAGCTCCTACAATGAGCAGTTCTTC. Translation gives CASSLVPSGPSSYNEQFF.

The rearrangement links TRBV27 to TRBJ2-2; 10 positions match TRBD2. V lost 4 bases to trimming and J lost 6 bases; unmatched junction nucleotides: 8. The germline gives CDR1 MNHEY, CDR2 SMNVEV (reference sequence). The CDR3 covers 16 residues. Here the CDR3 reads CASSSPTSGMSGELFF. The CDR3 DNA reads TGTGCCAGCAGTTCTCCTACTAGCGGGATGTCCGGGGAGCTGTTTTTT.

The V call is TRBV5-4, the J call TRBJ2-1; D possibly uses TRBD1 or TRBD2 (5 bases each). Germline V gene lookup returns CDR1 SGHNT and CDR2 YYREEE (reference sequence). Trimming left V 6 bases short and J 7 bases short, with 20 bases between. The CDR3 length is 15 residues. This chain's CDR3 is CASTSEGQRVNEQFF. The CDR3 DNA reads TGTGCCAGCACCTCCGAGGGGCAGAGAGTTAATGAGCAGTTCTTC.

The V gene is TRBV9, the J gene TRBJ2-1; 7 nucleotides line up with TRBD1. This CDR3 is 19 amino acids long. Germline-derived CDR1 and CDR2 are SGDLS and YYNGEE. V was pared by 0 bases and J by 1 base, with 13 bases of the junction left unmatched. The CDR3 region has the DNA TGTGCCAGCAGCGTAGGATACAGGGGAAAAGGGGTTTCCTACAATGAGCAGTTCTTC. Amino acid sequence: CASSVGYRGKGVSYNEQFF.

The V and J genes are TRBV6-2 or TRBV6-3 and TRBJ2-7; D ambiguous. The CDR3 runs to 12 residues. V lost 5 bases to trimming and J lost 5 bases, with 10 bases between them. CDR1 and CDR2 from the germline V gene are MNHEY and SVGEGT. The CDR3 reads CASSPAGNEQYV. The CDR3 nucleotides are TGTGCCAGCAGTCCGGCAGGTAACGAGCAGTACGTC.

V is TRBV5-6 and J is TRBJ1-1; a possible D gene is TRBD1 (5 bases). V gave up 4 bases and J gave up 6 bases, with 22 bases separating them. The germline CDR1 and CDR2 sequences are SGHDT and YYEEEE. This CDR3 contains 16 residues. CDR3 in DNA: TGTGCCAGCAGCGACGCCACTCGGGACCTCTTGGCTGAAGCTTTCTTT. It encodes CASSDATRDLLAEAFF.

The chain couples TRBV5-6 to TRBJ1-1; D is perhaps TRBD1 (5 bases). Deletions cut 3 bases from V and 2 bases from J, with 14 bases between. The CDR3 totals 15 residues. CDR1 and CDR2 from the germline V gene are SGHDT and YYEEEE. The CDR3 DNA is TGTGCCAGCAGCTCGTCCGGGACCGAAAACACTGAAGCTTTCTTT. Its protein is CASSSSGTENTEAFF.

The rearrangement links TRBV7-8 to TRBJ1-1; a possible D gene is TRBD1 (5 bases). The CDR3 length is 14 residues. The V and J ends lost 7 bases and 1 base respectively, with 13 bases between them. CDR1 is SGHVS and CDR2 is FQNEAQ in the germline V gene. CDR3 sequence reads: CASTLRGGNTEAFF. CDR3 DNA sequence: TGTGCCAGCACCCTCCGGGGGGGGAACACTGAAGCTTTCTTT. Full variable domain (remainder filled in from reference TRBV7-8 and TRBJ1-1): GAGVSQSPRYKVAKRGQDVALRCDPISGHVSLFWYQQALGQGPEFLTYFQNEAQLDKSGLPSDRFFAERPEGSVSTLKIQRTQQEDSAVYLCASTLRGGNTEAFFGQGTRLTVV.

V and J are TRBV10-3 and TRBJ1-2; D is possibly TRBD1 (5 bases). CDR1 is ENHRY and CDR2 is SYGVKD in the germline V gene. V was cut by 0 bases and J by 6 bases, with 17 bases left in between. The CDR3 runs 16 residues. The CDR3 protein is CAISESGTLSPHGYTF. CDR3 coding DNA: TGTGCCATCAGTGAGTCAGGGACGCTTAGCCCCCATGGCTACACCTTC.

The V gene is TRBV12-3 or TRBV12-4, the J gene TRBJ1-3; no firm D call. Trimming took off 7 bases at V and 4 bases at J, with 8 bases between the two ends. The CDR3 length is 12 residues. The CDR3 DNA follows: TGTGCCAGCACCCAACAGGGAAACACCATATATTTT. It encodes CASTQQGNTIYF.

The V call is TRBV12-3 or TRBV12-4, the J call TRBJ1-1, with unresolved D. CDR3 size: 13 residues. With 3 bases removed from V and 11 bases from J, the gap between germline ends came to 16 bases. The CDR3, as DNA: TGTGCCAGCAGTTTGTCAGTGGGGAAAGTTGCTTTCTTT. Residues: CASSLSVGKVAFF.

The genes are TRBV7-9 and TRBJ1-2, with TRBD1 matching over 8 bases. Unmatched junction bases numbered 3, after V lost 5 bases and J lost 7 bases. The CDR3 contains 12 residues. Germline lookup yields CDR1 SEHNR and CDR2 FQNEAQ (reference sequence). The chain's CDR3 is CASSQTGVGYTF. CDR3 coding DNA: TGTGCCAGCAGCCAGACAGGGGTTGGCTACACCTTC.

The V call is TRBV4-3, the J call TRBJ1-1; D gene uncertain. Germline lookup yields CDR1 LGHNA and CDR2 YSLEER. CDR3 length: 16 residues. The V gene lost 3 bases and the J gene lost 0 bases, with 14 bases spanning the gap. The chain's CDR3 is CASSQDSYGMNTEAFF. The CDR3 region has the DNA TGCGCCAGCAGCCAGGACTCCTACGGGATGAACACTGAAGCTTTCTTT.

The chain carries TRBV5-4 and TRBJ1-1, with D possibly TRBD1 on 5 matching bases. Trimming left V 1 base short and J 0 bases short, with 19 bases between. The CDR3 spans 18 residues. Germline-derived CDR1 and CDR2 are SGHNT and YYREEE (reference sequence). The CDR3 bases are TGTGCCAGCAGCTTGTTTGTCAGTGGGGACGTGCTGAACACTGAAGCTTTCTTT. It yields the protein CASSLFVSGDVLNTEAFF.

This chain joins TRBV19 and TRBJ2-5; D possibly corresponds to TRBD2 (6 bases). This CDR3 region has 19 residues. CDR1 is LNHDA and CDR2 is SQIVND in the germline V gene (reference sequence). Deletions cut 0 bases from V and 0 bases from J, with 20 bases between. This chain's CDR3 is CASSIDRHSGQPYQETQYF. DNA for the CDR3: TGTGCCAGTAGTATAGATCGTCATAGCGGCCAACCGTACCAAGAGACCCAGTACTTC.

The rearrangement links TRBV19 to TRBJ1-2, with TRBD1 identical over 9 bases. Germline assignment: CDR1 LNHDA and CDR2 SQIVND (reference sequence). V lost 5 bases, J lost 8 bases, and 12 bases stayed unmatched. The CDR3 contains 15 residues. CDR3 protein: CASSYGQGTFAGYTF. CDR3 nucleotide sequence: TGTGCCAGTAGTTACGGACAGGGGACTTTCGCGGGCTACACCTTC. The full variable domain, rest sourced from reference TRBV19 and TRBJ1-2, is DGGITQSPKYLFRKEGQNVTLSCEQNLNHDAMYWYRQDPGQGLRLIYYSQIVNDFQKGDIAEGYSVSREKKESFPLTVTSAQKNPTAFYLCASSYGQGTFAGYTFGSGTRLTVV.

This clone was seen once. The chain is built from TRBV5-8 and TRBJ2-7; 7 bases match TRBD2. The CDR3 consists of 16 residues. The V and J ends lost 3 bases and 0 bases, in that order; junction bases with no gene match: 9. CDR1 SGHTS and CDR2 YDEGEE come from the germline V gene. CDR3 sequence: CASSSMGGENSYEQYV. The CDR3 nucleotides read TGTGCCAGCAGCTCCATGGGGGGGGAAAACTCCTACGAGCAGTACGTC.

This sequence joins TRBV10-1 and TRBJ1-1; TRBD1 is a possible D gene (6 bases). The length of the CDR3 is 15 residues. V was clipped by 0 bases and J by 0 bases, with 8 bases between them. CDR1 WNHNN and CDR2 SYGVQD come from the germline V gene (reference sequence). For the CDR3, the DNA is TGCGCCAGCAGTGAGTCAGGGGGAATGAACACTGAAGCTTTCTTT. This gives the protein CASSESGGMNTEAFF.